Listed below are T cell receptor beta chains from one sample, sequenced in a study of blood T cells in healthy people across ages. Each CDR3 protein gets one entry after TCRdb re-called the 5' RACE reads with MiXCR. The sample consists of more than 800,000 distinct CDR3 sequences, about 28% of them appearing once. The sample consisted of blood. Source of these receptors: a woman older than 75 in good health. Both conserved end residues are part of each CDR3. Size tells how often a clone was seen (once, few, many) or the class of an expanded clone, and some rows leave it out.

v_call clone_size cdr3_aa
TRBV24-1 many CATSDPLGGGTDTQYF
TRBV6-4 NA CASSESGGANEQFF
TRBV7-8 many CASSTGTAQETQYF
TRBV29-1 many CSPKERGVKCTQYF
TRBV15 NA CATSRGTMNTEAFF
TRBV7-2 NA CASKVSPSYNEQFF
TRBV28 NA CASSLSSYGGGTDTQYF
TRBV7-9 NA CASSLSVGTHTIYF
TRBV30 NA CAWSDGTGDVWAFF
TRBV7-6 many CASSLGSGRQTYNEQFF
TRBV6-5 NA CASSYARTSGNTIYF
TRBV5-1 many CASSSGGSSGSSPLHF
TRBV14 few CASSQGLTNPQYF
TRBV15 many CATRDPASGGFTDTQYF
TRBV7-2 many CASSSRRQANTEAFF
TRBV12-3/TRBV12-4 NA CTSSFSPRSETQYF
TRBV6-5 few CASRNRGLRNTEAFF
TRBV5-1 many CASSLSGGQRGEQFF
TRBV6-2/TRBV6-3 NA CASSRPLKGLATDTQYF
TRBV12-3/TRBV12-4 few CASSRVRGGEQYF
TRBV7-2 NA CASSRTGTGVYFTDTQYF
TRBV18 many CASSLSPGGTYEQYF